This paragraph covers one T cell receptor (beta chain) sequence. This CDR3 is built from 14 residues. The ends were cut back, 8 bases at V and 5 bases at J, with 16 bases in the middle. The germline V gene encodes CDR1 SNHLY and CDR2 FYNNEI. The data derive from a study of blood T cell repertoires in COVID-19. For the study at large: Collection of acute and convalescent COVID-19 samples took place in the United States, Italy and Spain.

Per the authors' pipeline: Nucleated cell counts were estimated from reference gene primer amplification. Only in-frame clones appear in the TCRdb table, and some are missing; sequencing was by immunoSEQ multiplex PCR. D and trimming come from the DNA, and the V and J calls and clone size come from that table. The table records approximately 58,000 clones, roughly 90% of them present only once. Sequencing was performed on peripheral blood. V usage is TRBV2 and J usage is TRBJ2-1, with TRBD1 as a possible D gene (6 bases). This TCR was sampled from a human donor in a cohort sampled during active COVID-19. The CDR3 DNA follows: TGTGCCAGCTCCCTACAGGGTTCCAACAATGAGCAGTTCTTC. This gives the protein CASSLQGSNNEQFF.